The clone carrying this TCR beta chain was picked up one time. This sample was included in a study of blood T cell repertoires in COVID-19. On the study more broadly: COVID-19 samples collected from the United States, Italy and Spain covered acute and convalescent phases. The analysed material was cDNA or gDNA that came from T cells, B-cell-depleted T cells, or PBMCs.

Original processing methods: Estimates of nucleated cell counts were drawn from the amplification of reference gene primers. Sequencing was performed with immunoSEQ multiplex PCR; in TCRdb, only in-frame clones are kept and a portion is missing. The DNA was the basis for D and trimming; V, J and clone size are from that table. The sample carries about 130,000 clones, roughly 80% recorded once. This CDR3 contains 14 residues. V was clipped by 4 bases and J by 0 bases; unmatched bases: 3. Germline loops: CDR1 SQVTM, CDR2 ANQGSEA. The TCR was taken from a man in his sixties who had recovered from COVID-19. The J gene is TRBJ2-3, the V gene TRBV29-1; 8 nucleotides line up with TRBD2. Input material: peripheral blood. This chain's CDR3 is CSVGSGISTDTQYF. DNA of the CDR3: TGCAGCGTTGGTAGCGGGATTAGCACAGATACGCAGTATTTT.